The 7 T cell receptor beta chains reported below all come from one sample, sequenced in a study of T cell changes during pregnancy in multiple sclerosis. Sequencing used immunoSEQ multiplex PCR; TCRdb keeps in-frame clones, though not all of them. The sample records 25,000 to 30,000 clones, approximately 87% being singletons. The sample in question was CD8+ T cells from peripheral blood mononuclear cells, obtained after pregnancy. These receptors all stem from a female donor with multiple sclerosis, enrolled in a pregnancy study.

The CDR3, as DNA: TGTGCCACCCATGGGGGCAGTAACACCGGGGAGCTGTTTTTT. Translation gives CATHGGSNTGELFF. The V call is TRBV10-3, the J call TRBJ2-2; TRBD1 might be the D (6 bases). The germline V and J ends were trimmed by 10 bases and 2 bases, with 14 bases remaining between them. The germline gives CDR1 ENHRY, CDR2 SYGVKD. CDR3 length: 14 residues.

The chain recombines TRBV2 with TRBJ2-1; 13 nucleotides align to TRBD2. The germline V gene has CDR1 SNHLY and CDR2 FYNNEI. The CDR3 is 17 amino acids. J was trimmed by 8 bases and V by 3 bases; bases with no gene match: 10. The CDR3 loop reads CASSDTLAGGALYEQFF. CDR3 DNA: TGTGCCAGCAGTGACACACTAGCGGGGGGGGCCCTGTATGAGCAGTTCTTC.

V is TRBV4-1 and J is TRBJ1-2; 8 positions match TRBD1. CDR1 and CDR2 from the germline V gene are MGHRA and YSYEKL. V lost 0 bases and J lost 8; bases outside the gene matches: 5. The CDR3 has 14 residues. CDR3 bases: TGCGCCAGCAGCCAAGATGACAGGGGCGAAGGCTACACCTTC. Protein product: CASSQDDRGEGYTF.

The rearrangement joins TRBV4-3 to TRBJ2-1; 12 positions match TRBD2. CDR3 length: 16 residues. V shed 0 bases, J shed 4 bases, and the junction held 1 base outside the gene matches. Germline CDR1 LGHNA, CDR2 YSLEER. Written as DNA, the CDR3 is TGCGCCAGCAGCCAAGATCTAGCGGGGGGGTACAATGAGCAGTTCTTC. Protein product: CASSQDLAGGYNEQFF.

The V and J genes are TRBV6-5 and TRBJ2-7; D is unclear. Trimming left V 0 bases short and J 3 bases short, with 9 bases between. The CDR3 is made up of 14 amino acids. Per germline, CDR1 MNHEY and CDR2 SVGAGI. In nucleotides, the CDR3 is TGTGCCAGCAGTTACTCGAGTGACTTCTACGAGCAGTACTTC. As protein: CASSYSSDFYEQYF.

The rearrangement joins TRBV28 to TRBJ2-4; D is unclear. Germline CDR1 and CDR2: MDHEN and SYDVKM. This CDR3 has 14 amino acids. V was pared by 5 bases and J by 0 bases, with 8 bases between. CDR3 loop: CASSPLLAKNIQYF. The DNA of the CDR3 is TGTGCCAGCAGTCCGCTACTAGCCAAAAACATTCAGTACTTC.

V and J are TRBV7-9 and TRBJ1-5; D is undetermined. The CDR3 is 15 residues long. Per germline, CDR1 SEHNR and CDR2 FQNEAQ (reference sequence). Deletions cut 1 base from V and 2 bases from J, with 9 bases between. This chain's CDR3 is CASSLDGFGNQPQHF. The CDR3 DNA reads TGTGCCAGCAGCTTAGACGGGTTCGGCAATCAGCCCCAGCATTTT.